These 23 T cell receptor beta chains came from one sample sequenced in a study of T cell changes during pregnancy in multiple sclerosis. The assay was immunoSEQ multiplex PCR, and TCRdb's table has in-frame clones only and misses some. The sample shows 65,000 to 85,000 clones, approximately 91% of them seen only once. Source: peripheral blood, taken in the second trimester of pregnancy. These receptors all stem from a female donor with multiple sclerosis, enrolled in a pregnancy study.

The V call is TRBV7-6, the J call TRBJ1-1, with a weak D call TRBD1 (5 bases). Per the germline V gene, CDR1 is SGHVS and CDR2 is FNYEAQ. The CDR3 consists of 14 residues. Trimming removed 0 bases from V and 5 bases from J, with 10 bases in between. The CDR3 region is CASSLASRGTEAFF. The CDR3 nucleotides are TGTGCCAGCAGCTTAGCCTCTCGGGGGACTGAAGCTTTCTTT.

The chain is built from TRBV9 and TRBJ2-3; 12 bases line up with TRBD2. There are 17 residues in the CDR3. Germline V CDR1 and CDR2: SGDLS, YYNGEE. V was pared by 5 bases and J by 0 bases, with 7 bases of the junction left unmatched. This chain's CDR3 is CASSLTSGGQSTDTQYF. In DNA, the CDR3 is TGTGCCAGCAGTCTCACTAGCGGGGGGCAAAGCACAGATACGCAGTATTTT.

J is TRBJ2-1 and V is TRBV5-1; possibly TRBD2 for D (6 bases). Trimming removed 0 bases at V and 5 bases at J, with 21 bases between. CDR1 and CDR2 (germline): SGHRS, YFSETQ. This CDR3 spans 18 amino acids. The DNA for the CDR3 is TGCGCCAGCAGCTTGGCCCGGGCGGGGCCCAACCCTAACAATGAGCAGTTCTTC. Protein product: CASSLARAGPNPNNEQFF.

A note on this clone: Distinct nucleotide sequences in the sample also encode this CDR3. The chain employs TRBV6-4 and TRBJ1-5; D gene unclear. V lost 4 bases and J 4 bases, leaving 8 bases between the germline ends. The CDR3 totals 13 residues. The germline gives CDR1 MRHNA, CDR2 SNTAGT. CDR3 sequence (DNA): TGTGCCAGCAGTGCTGAGGAGAATCAGCCCCAGCATTTT. As protein: CASSAEENQPQHF.

V gene TRBV5-4 combines with J gene TRBJ1-2; 7 bases line up with TRBD1. Looked up from germline, CDR1 is SGHNT and CDR2 is YYREEE (reference sequence). This CDR3 is built from 15 residues. The J segment lost 4 bases and the V segment lost 0 bases, leaving 6 bases of the junction unmatched. The chain's CDR3 is CASSLGLTGPYGYTF. In DNA, the CDR3 is TGTGCCAGCAGCTTGGGATTGACAGGGCCCTATGGCTACACCTTC.

The J gene is TRBJ2-5, the V gene TRBV6-1, with 7 bases fitting TRBD2. This CDR3 region has 12 residues. Germline CDR1 is MNHNS and CDR2 is SASEGT. V shed 6 bases, J shed 5 bases, and the junction held 3 bases outside the gene matches. The CDR3 spells CASRRTSETQYF. The CDR3 DNA sequence: TGTGCCAGCAGACGGACTAGTGAGACCCAGTACTTC.

This sequence joins TRBV11-2 and TRBJ1-1; no clear D gene. The CDR3 covers 13 residues. Germline assignment: CDR1 SGHAT and CDR2 FQNNGV. The V and J ends lost 7 bases and 1 base respectively, with 10 bases between them. CDR3 loop: CASKRVGNTEAFF. For the CDR3, the DNA is TGTGCCAGCAAGCGAGTAGGGAACACTGAAGCTTTCTTT.

The chain has TRBV7-9 and TRBJ1-3; 8 bases map to TRBD1. Looked up from germline, CDR1 is SEHNR and CDR2 is FQNEAQ (reference sequence). With V trimmed by 3 bases and J by 8 bases, 3 bases remained unmatched. This CDR3 has 13 amino acids. The CDR3 sequence is CASSFDRGYTIYF. Here the CDR3 DNA reads TGTGCCAGCAGCTTTGACAGGGGATACACCATATATTTT.

This rearrangement joins TRBV6-5 to TRBJ2-7, with D possibly matching TRBD2 (5 bases). Trimming took 2 bases from V and 0 from J, leaving 8 bases between them. The CDR3 runs to 14 residues. Per the germline V gene, CDR1 is MNHEY and CDR2 is SVGAGI. The CDR3 DNA is TGTGCCAGCAGTTACGCGGGCAACTCCTACGAGCAGTACTTC. It is translated as CASSYAGNSYEQYF.

This chain joins TRBV11-1 and TRBJ2-7; 7 bases align to TRBD2. Germline V gene data show CDR1 as SGHAT and CDR2 as FQDESV (reference sequence). Trimming at V came to 3 bases and at J to 2 bases, leaving 1 base not matched to a gene. CDR3 length equals 13 residues. The CDR3 sequence is CASSFAGAYEQYF. CDR3 DNA sequence: TGTGCCAGCAGCTTCGCGGGAGCCTACGAGCAGTACTTC.

The J gene is TRBJ2-3, the V gene TRBV5-4; TRBD1 is a possible D gene (6 bases). Trimming stripped 3 bases from V and 4 bases from J, with 6 bases between. Germline loops: CDR1 SGHNT, CDR2 YYREEE (reference sequence). This CDR3 region has 12 residues. This CDR3 reads CASSWTADTQYF. CDR3 nucleotide sequence: TGTGCCAGCAGCTGGACAGCAGATACGCAGTATTTT. Combining the CDR3 with reference TRBV5-4 and TRBJ2-3 gives the whole variable domain ETGVTQSPTHLIKTRGQQVTLRCSSQSGHNTVSWYQQALGQGPQFIFQYYREEENGRGNFPPRFSGLQFPNYSSELNVNALELDDSALYLCASSWTADTQYFGPGTRLTVL.

The V call is TRBV5-6, the J call TRBJ1-4; D ambiguous. V was cut by 0 bases and J by 8 bases, with 14 bases left in between. CDR3 length: 15 residues. Germline V gene sequence: CDR1 SGHDT, CDR2 YYEEEE. This chain's CDR3 is CASSLGFGETEKLFF. Written as DNA, the CDR3 is TGTGCCAGCAGCTTGGGTTTCGGGGAAACGGAAAAACTGTTTTTT.

This chain joins TRBV7-2 and TRBJ2-7; 8 bases are a match to TRBD2. V shed 5 bases and J 2 bases; nucleotides not matched to a gene: 14. This CDR3 spans 17 amino acids. Germline V CDR1 and CDR2: SGHTA, FQGNSA. The CDR3 sequence is CASSPRSSGGYTYEQYF. In DNA form, the CDR3 reads TGTGCCAGCAGCCCTAGGTCCAGCGGGGGTTACACCTACGAGCAGTACTTC.

This chain links TRBV7-2 with TRBJ2-2; 8 nucleotides match TRBD1. The CDR3 covers 16 residues. The V gene end was trimmed by 5 bases and the J gene end by 7 bases; junction bases not matched to a gene: 12. In germline, CDR1 is SGHTA, CDR2 FQGNSA. This CDR3 reads CASSTDRGGIGGELFF. CDR3 bases: TGTGCCAGCAGCACAGACAGGGGTGGGATCGGCGGGGAGCTGTTTTTT.

V is TRBV7-3 and J is TRBJ2-1; 9 nucleotides line up with TRBD2. Germline V gives CDR1 SGHTA, CDR2 FQGTGA. The CDR3 spans 16 residues. V was clipped by 1 base and J by 4 bases; unmatched bases: 5. CDR3 sequence: CASSLNQRGAYNEQFF. CDR3 nucleotides: TGTGCCAGCAGCTTAAACCAGCGGGGGGCATACAATGAGCAGTTCTTC.

Turning to this clone: This specimen includes other DNA sequences encoding the same CDR3. This chain connects TRBV19 to TRBJ1-5; 7 positions agree with TRBD1. The V and J ends lost 1 base and 5 bases, in that order; junction bases with no gene match: 5. There are 15 residues in the CDR3. CDR1 and CDR2 (germline): LNHDA, SQIVND (reference sequence). CDR3 sequence reads: CASSIGQGADQPQHF. In DNA form, the CDR3 reads TGTGCCAGTAGTATAGGACAGGGAGCAGATCAGCCCCAGCATTTT.

The CDR3 spells CASSLVGTSEAFF. The CDR3 bases are TGTGCCAGCAGCTTAGTAGGGACTAGTGAAGCTTTCTTT. V gene TRBV11-2 combines with J gene TRBJ1-1, with D maybe TRBD1 (5 bases). Germline CDR1 is SGHAT and CDR2 is FQNNGV. The CDR3 length is 13 residues. The V and J ends lost 1 base and 7 bases respectively, with 10 bases between them.

The chain employs TRBV9 and TRBJ2-7, with TRBD2 as a possible D gene (6 bases). The germline V and J ends were trimmed by 4 bases and 5 bases, with 19 bases remaining between them. Germline assignment: CDR1 SGDLS and CDR2 YYNGEE. There are 15 residues in the CDR3. This CDR3 reads CASSPAGAGSHEQYF. The CDR3 region has the DNA TGTGCCAGCAGCCCTGCCGGGGCCGGGAGCCACGAGCAGTACTTC.

This clone occurred a few times. The V and J genes are TRBV6-6 and TRBJ1-5; the D is unclear. In germline, CDR1 is MNHNY, CDR2 SVGAGI (reference sequence). V was shortened by 4 bases and J by 5 bases, with 9 bases between the two germline ends. The CDR3 sequence is 13 residues long. This CDR3 reads CASSWAGDQPQHF. CDR3 sequence (DNA): TGTGCCAGCAGTTGGGCCGGGGATCAGCCCCAGCATTTT.

The rearrangement links TRBV9 to TRBJ2-2; 8 bases agree with TRBD1. The CDR3 has 14 residues. The germline V gene encodes CDR1 SGDLS and CDR2 YYNGEE. After removal of 5 bases from V and 4 bases from J, the junction contained 4 bases not matched to a gene. This chain's CDR3 is CASRGTGFTGELFF. The CDR3 DNA reads as TGTGCCAGCAGGGGGACAGGATTCACCGGGGAGCTGTTTTTT.

This chain uses TRBV30 with TRBJ2-5; 7 nucleotides match TRBD1. V lost 1 base to trimming and J lost 5 bases; unmatched junction nucleotides: 7. CDR3 length: 14 amino acids. CDR1 is GTSNPN, CDR2 SVGIG, per germline (reference sequence). DNA for the CDR3: TGTGCCTGGAGTGAGGGGGCCGTTCGGGAGACCCAGTACTTC. Its translation is CAWSEGAVRETQYF.

V and J are TRBV9 and TRBJ2-3; tentatively, D is TRBD2 (5 bases). V shed 0 bases and J shed 2 bases, with 10 bases lying between them. The CDR3 spans 15 residues. Germline CDR1 SGDLS, CDR2 YYNGEE. The CDR3 coding sequence is TGTGCCAGCAGCGTAGGGCTAGCCAACACAGATACGCAGTATTTT. Translated, it gives CASSVGLANTDTQYF.

This clone was seen only once. The rearrangement links TRBV5-8 to TRBJ2-6; 8 nucleotides line up with TRBD1. Germline values: CDR1 SGHTS, CDR2 YDEGEE. V lost 0 bases and J lost 2; bases outside the gene matches: 7. The CDR3 has 18 amino acids. The CDR3 sequence is CASSLERDRGPGANVLTF. The CDR3 DNA reads TGTGCCAGCAGCTTGGAACGTGACAGGGGCCCTGGGGCCAACGTCCTGACTTTC.